A single sample is the source of the 9 T cell receptor beta chains below, sequenced in a study of early T cells in non-severe SARS-CoV-2 infection. MiXCR was run by TCRdb on the 5' RACE reads, yielding one entry per CDR3 protein. Of fewer than 60,000 distinct CDR3 sequences detected, around 10% appear once; the ten largest clones hold around 5.3%. The material was whole blood, obtained at baseline. These receptors all stem from an adult who was a healthcare worker with PCR-confirmed SARS-CoV-2 infection or an uninfected control (not recorded which).

This clonotype occurred many times. This chain connects TRBV5-6 to TRBJ2-7; possible D gene TRBD1, 6 bases. This CDR3 contains 13 residues. The germline V gene encodes CDR1 SGHDT and CDR2 YYEEEE. Trimming took off 7 bases at V and 4 bases at J, with 15 bases between the two ends. The CDR3 DNA reads TGTGCCAGCGGCCTACAGGGCAGGTACGAGCAGTACTTC. Translating it yields CASGLQGRYEQYF.

In its sample, this clonotype was seen many times. The chain recombines TRBV6-2 or TRBV6-3 with TRBJ1-5, with 9 nucleotides matching TRBD1. CDR3 length: 16 residues. V dropped 2 bases and J dropped 6; count of bases not matched to a gene: 8. Germline V CDR1 and CDR2: MNHEY, SVGEGT. CDR3 region: CASSYHSTGGVQPQHF. CDR3 nucleotide sequence: TGTGCCAGCAGTTACCACAGTACAGGGGGCGTTCAGCCCCAGCATTTT.

This clonotype was seen only a few times. This sequence joins TRBV20-1 and TRBJ2-1, with unresolved D. CDR1 is DFQATT, CDR2 SNEGSKA, per germline (reference sequence). V was pared by 0 bases and J by 4 bases, with 10 bases between. The CDR3 consists of 14 residues. Here the CDR3 DNA reads TGCAGTGCTAGAGAAGTGGCAGTATACAATGAGCAGTTCTTC. This codes for CSAREVAVYNEQFF.

This clonotype appeared many times. This rearrangement joins TRBV6-6 to TRBJ2-1; TRBD2 aligns across 10 bases. The V gene's germline CDR1 is MNHNY and CDR2 SVGAGI (reference sequence). This CDR3 is 14 amino acids long. Trimming removed 7 bases from V and 7 bases from J; junction bases left unmatched: 7. The CDR3 DNA follows: TGTGCCAGCAAGATAAGCGGGGGGGCAAATGAGCAGTTCTTC. Amino acids: CASKISGGANEQFF.

The rearrangement joins TRBV11-2 to TRBJ2-7; D could derive from TRBD1 or TRBD2 (5 bases each). The V gene lost 1 base and the J gene lost 2 bases, with 21 bases spanning the gap. Germline V gene lookup returns CDR1 SGHAT and CDR2 FQNNGV. This CDR3 is built from 18 residues. The chain's CDR3 is CASSLVWSLGDEAYEQYF. CDR3 DNA: TGTGCCAGCAGCTTAGTCTGGAGTTTAGGGGACGAAGCCTACGAGCAGTACTTC.

This clonotype appeared many times. The chain carries TRBV7-9 and TRBJ1-1; no reliable D call. There are 13 residues in the CDR3. The germline CDR1 and CDR2 sequences are SEHNR and FQNEAQ (reference sequence). V was trimmed by 5 bases and J by 2 bases, leaving 9 bases between them. The CDR3 DNA sequence: TGTGCCAGCAGCCTGACCGTTAACACTGAAGCTTTCTTT. Translated, it gives CASSLTVNTEAFF.

The table lists this clonotype with many counts. The chain links TRBV28 to TRBJ1-1; no clear D. V dropped 3 bases and J dropped 1 base, with 6 bases sitting between them. Germline assignment: CDR1 MDHEN and CDR2 SYDVKM. The CDR3 is 13 amino acids. The CDR3 sequence is CASSLSGNTEAFF. CDR3 DNA sequence: TGTGCCAGCAGTTTGTCGGGGAACACTGAAGCTTTCTTT.

Notes on this clonotype: A clone one base away is much larger, so this may be a read error. This chain links TRBV6-5 with TRBJ2-2; D gene uncertain. Per germline, CDR1 MNHEY and CDR2 SVGAGI. V lost 5 bases and J lost 1, with 5 bases in between. The CDR3 consists of 13 residues. CDR3 nucleotides: TGTGCCAGCAGTCTAGAGAACACCGGGGAGCTGTTTTTT. Translation gives CASSLENTGELFF.

CDR3 protein: CASSLDFLVDTIYF. CDR3 bases: TGTGCCAGCAGCTTGGATTTTTTAGTAGACACCATATATTTT. This rearrangement joins TRBV5-4 to TRBJ1-3; no definite D call. The germline V gene encodes CDR1 SGHNT and CDR2 YYREEE (reference sequence). The CDR3 loop spans 14 amino acids. Trimming cost V 0 bases and J 8 bases, with 12 bases left between them.